This T cell receptor beta chain was retrieved from a study of liver allograft versus peripheral blood T cells. Overall study context: T cell receptor repertoires in transplanted livers were compared with those in recipients' peripheral blood. General observations from the study: Reportedly, the T cell receptor repertoires present inside liver allografts differed from those in peripheral blood.

This clonotype is judged medium-sized (0.01 to 0.1%). As yet, its antigen is unknown. TCRdb re-called the reads with MiXCR, one entry per CDR3 protein. The table records 3,000 to 4,000 distinct CDR3 sequences, roughly 15% of them present only once. This TCR came from a human patient who had a liver transplant. Some T cells may originate from the graft donor.

As DNA, the CDR3 is TGTGCCAGCAGCCTTTCCGAGACAGGTGGAAGTACCGGGGAGCTGTTTTTT. Translation gives CASSLSETGGSTGELFF. J is TRBJ2-2 and V is TRBV7-9; D is possibly TRBD1 (6 bases). Germline V gives CDR1 SEHNR, CDR2 FQNEAQ (reference sequence). V lost 5 bases, J lost 5 bases, and 21 bases lay in between. The CDR3 length is 17 residues.